The 21 T cell receptor beta chains presented below share a single source sample, sequenced in a study of circulating CD8 cells and anti-PD-1 response in melanoma. Live CD3+CD8+TCRalphabeta+ cells were sorted into four subsets by PD-1 and/or TIGIT. The QIAseq Immune Repertoire TCR panel built the libraries from about 16 ng of total RNA. TCRdb reanalysed the reads using MiXCR and keeps one entry per CDR3 protein. The repertoire holds 500 to 750 distinct CDR3 sequences, with 10% as singletons. This specimen consisted of CD8+ T cells from PBMCs, obtained at baseline or after one month of anti-PD-1 therapy (not recorded which). The receptors were sampled from a human donor with melanoma.

Regarding this clonotype: A much more abundant neighbour one base away suggests this may be a read error. The CDR3 does not end in the conserved phenylalanine or tryptophan, so this is likely a read error. The chain has TRBV28 and TRBJ2-3, with D hard to call. Trimming removed 8 bases at V and 6 bases at J, with 9 bases between. The CDR3 length is 11 residues. Germline lookup yields CDR1 MDHEN and CDR2 SYDVKM. CDR3 region: CASYLGDTQYL. The CDR3 DNA reads TGTGCCAGCTACTTGGGGGATACGCAGTATCTT.

This clonotype is medium-sized. CDR3 in DNA: TGTGCCAGCACCTCGACAGGGGGGGGAGAGACCCAGTACTTC. Its translation is CASTSTGGGETQYF. The rearrangement joins TRBV27 to TRBJ2-5, with 9 bases fitting TRBD1. V was clipped by 7 bases and J by 4 bases; unmatched bases: 7. The CDR3 has 14 residues. CDR1 and CDR2 (germline): MNHEY, SMNVEV (reference sequence).

Judged by abundance, this clonotype is medium-sized (0.01 to 0.1%). V and J are TRBV27 and TRBJ1-3, with 7 bases that match TRBD1. CDR3 length equals 14 residues. J lost 2 bases, V lost 6 bases, and 4 bases had no gene match. Germline assignment: CDR1 MNHEY and CDR2 SMNVEV (reference sequence). The CDR3 region has the DNA TGTGCCAGCAGAAAACAGGGGACTGGAAACACCATATATTTT. It is translated as CASRKQGTGNTIYF.

Judged by abundance, this clonotype is large. The J gene is TRBJ2-7, the V gene TRBV7-2; D is perhaps TRBD2 (6 bases). V gave up 4 bases and J gave up 7 bases, with 11 bases separating them. From germline, CDR1 is SGHTA and CDR2 FQGNSA. The CDR3 contains 12 residues. The DNA of the CDR3 is TGTGCCAGCAGCTCCCAGACTAGAGAGCAGTACTTC. Residues: CASSSQTREQYF.

By sample share, this clonotype is medium-sized (0.01 to 0.1%). The chain uses TRBV27 and TRBJ2-5; 8 bases map to TRBD1. This CDR3 comprises 17 residues. The trim removed 5 bases at V and 5 bases at J, leaving 16 bases unmatched. From germline, CDR1 is MNHEY and CDR2 SMNVEV (reference sequence). The CDR3 DNA is TGTGCCAGCAGTGCCCCTCAGGGGGCGCGATCTTGGGAGACCCAGTACTTC. Protein: CASSAPQGARSWETQYF.

This chain joins TRBV13 and TRBJ1-2; TRBD1 might be the D (5 bases). V lost 2 bases, J lost 5 bases, and 12 bases lay in between. The CDR3 runs to 14 residues. Germline V CDR1 and CDR2: PRHDT, FYEKMQ (reference sequence). The CDR3 nucleotides are TGTGCCAGCAGCTTAAACGGAGGGGTTTATGGCTACACCTTC. Protein product: CASSLNGGVYGYTF.

In this sample, this clonotype is medium-sized. This CDR3 is CASSPEAGGELFF. The CDR3 bases are TGTGCCAGCAGCCCAGAGGCAGGCGGGGAGCTGTTTTTT. The chain is built from TRBV9 and TRBJ2-2; D is uncertain. The V gene lost 4 bases and the J gene lost 7 bases, with 11 bases spanning the gap. Germline loops: CDR1 SGDLS, CDR2 YYNGEE. CDR3 length equals 13 residues. Drawing the rest from reference TRBV9 and TRBJ2-2, the complete variable domain is DSGVTQTPKHLITATGQRVTLRCSPRSGDLSVYWYQQSLDQGLQFLIQYYNGEERAKGNILERFSAQQFPDLHSELNLSSLELGDSALYFCASSPEAGGELFFGEGSRLTVL.

By proportion, this clonotype is medium-sized. The chain links TRBV5-5 to TRBJ1-1; maybe TRBD1 (6 bases). The CDR3 has 13 residues. V shed 4 bases and J shed 3 bases, with 10 bases lying between them. CDR1 SGHKS and CDR2 YYEKEE come from the germline V gene (reference sequence). CDR3: CASSLQGDTEAFF. The CDR3, as DNA: TGTGCCAGCAGCCTACAGGGTGACACTGAAGCTTTCTTT.

Of note for this clonotype: It may be a read error: a sequence one base away is much more abundant. The chain has TRBV6-4 and TRBJ2-1; TRBD2 matches at 9 bases. CDR1 and CDR2 from the germline V gene are MRHNA and SNTAGT. This CDR3 region has 14 residues. The V segment lost 4 bases and the J segment 6 bases; nucleotides outside the gene matches: 4. The CDR3: CASSAAGGPNEQFF. The CDR3 coding sequence is TGTGCCAGCAGTGCCGCGGGGGGGCCCAATGAGCAGTTCTTC.

This clonotype was counted between two and nine times. V and J are TRBV20-1 and TRBJ1-5; D might be TRBD1 (5 bases). The CDR3 consists of 15 residues. Trimming stripped 0 bases from V and 7 bases from J, with 16 bases between. In germline, CDR1 is DFQATT, CDR2 SNEGSKA (reference sequence). As DNA, the CDR3 is TGCAGTGCTAGAGAGACGGGGCGCGAGGTCCAGCCCCAGCATTTT. Translated: CSARETGREVQPQHF.

This clonotype is termed medium-sized (0.01 to 0.1%). The chain is built from TRBV4-1 and TRBJ1-4; D is perhaps TRBD1 (5 bases). The CDR3 consists of 16 residues. Trimming removed 1 base at V and 5 bases at J, with 14 bases between. Per the germline V gene, CDR1 is MGHRA and CDR2 is YSYEKL. As DNA, the CDR3 is TGCGCCAGCAGCCAAGTTTCGGGGACCTCAAATGAAAAACTGTTTTTT. Protein product: CASSQVSGTSNEKLFF.

By its share, this clonotype is medium-sized. V and J are TRBV7-6 and TRBJ2-1; D gene uncertain. The CDR3 sequence is 15 residues long. CDR1 and CDR2 from the germline V gene are SGHVS and FNYEAQ. V gave up 1 base and J gave up 4 bases, with 11 bases separating them. CDR3 loop: CASSLVPDGYNEQFF. In nucleotides, the CDR3 is TGTGCCAGCAGCTTAGTACCGGACGGTTACAATGAGCAGTTCTTC.

This clonotype is categorized as large. This chain uses TRBV4-1 with TRBJ1-3; 8 bases match TRBD1. Germline V lookup: CDR1 MGHRA, CDR2 YSYEKL. Trimming at V came to 1 base and at J to 6 bases, leaving 8 bases not matched to a gene. The CDR3 runs to 16 residues. CDR3 nucleotide sequence: TGCGCCAGCAGCCAAGTGCAGGGGGCAAGGGAAAACACCATATATTTT. Translating it yields CASSQVQGARENTIYF.

In this sample, this clonotype is medium-sized. V and J are TRBV6-6 and TRBJ2-5, with a possible D match to TRBD1 (7 bases). The length of the CDR3 is 14 residues. V lost 5 bases, J lost 4 bases, and 14 bases lay in between. Germline V gives CDR1 MNHNY, CDR2 SVGAGI (reference sequence). The CDR3 loop reads CASSGGTVIETQYF. CDR3 sequence (DNA): TGTGCCAGCAGTGGGGGGACAGTAATAGAGACCCAGTACTTC.

This clonotype is large by share. The V gene is TRBV27, the J gene TRBJ2-7; D is perhaps TRBD1 (5 bases). V lost 5 bases to trimming and J lost 4 bases, with 18 bases between them. CDR1 MNHEY and CDR2 SMNVEV come from the germline V gene (reference sequence). The CDR3 has 15 amino acids. This CDR3 reads CASSPSDSGRYEQYF. The CDR3 nucleotides are TGTGCCAGCAGTCCCTCCGACAGTGGGCGTTACGAGCAGTACTTC.

In its sample, this clonotype ranks as large. The chain joins TRBV19 to TRBJ1-5; TRBD1 matches 8 bases. V was pared by 2 bases and J by 7 bases, with 7 bases of the junction left unmatched. Germline assignment: CDR1 LNHDA and CDR2 SQIVND (reference sequence). CDR3 length: 15 amino acids. The CDR3 bases are TGTGCCAGTAGTATATCGACAGGGGTGGACCAGCCCCAGCATTTT. This translates into CASSISTGVDQPQHF.

By sample share, this clonotype is medium-sized. The CDR3 protein is CASSLRDSSLDTQYF. CDR3 bases: TGTGCCAGCAGCCTACGGGACTCCTCACTAGATACGCAGTATTTT. The V call is TRBV7-2, the J call TRBJ2-3, with D possibly TRBD2 on 6 matching bases. Per the germline V gene, CDR1 is SGHTA and CDR2 is FQGNSA. The CDR3 extends over 15 amino acids. With 5 bases removed from V and 5 bases from J, the gap between germline ends came to 17 bases. The whole variable domain, filled in from reference TRBV7-2 and TRBJ2-3, reads GAGVSQSPSNKVTEKGKDVELRCDPISGHTALYWYRQSLGQGLEFLIYFQGNSAPDKSGLPSDRFSAERTGGSVSTLTIQRTQQEDSAVYLCASSLRDSSLDTQYFGPGTRLTVL.

This clonotype is medium-sized. This rearrangement joins TRBV9 to TRBJ2-7; D is unclear. The CDR3 length is 12 residues. Germline loops: CDR1 SGDLS, CDR2 YYNGEE. V dropped 8 bases and J dropped 2 bases, with 11 bases sitting between them. In DNA, the CDR3 is TGTGCCAGGATGGACGCCCCCTACGAGCAGTACTTC. Protein product: CARMDAPYEQYF.

By frequency in the sample, this clonotype is medium-sized. V and J are TRBV27 and TRBJ2-7; TRBD1 aligns across 11 bases. Germline lookup yields CDR1 MNHEY and CDR2 SMNVEV (reference sequence). The J segment lost 6 bases and the V segment lost 5 bases, leaving 12 bases of the junction unmatched. The CDR3 is made up of 16 amino acids. The CDR3 DNA reads as TGTGCCAGCAGTCACACCCGGACAGGGGGCCTCGTCGAGCAGTACTTC. Translating gives CASSHTRTGGLVEQYF.

This clonotype is medium-sized. The CDR3 loop reads CASSLGPGYNEQFF. The CDR3 DNA follows: TGTGCCAGCAGCTTAGGTCCGGGATACAATGAGCAGTTCTTC. J is TRBJ2-1 and V is TRBV7-2, with D tentatively TRBD2 (5 bases). CDR1 and CDR2 from the germline V gene are SGHTA and FQGNSA. The CDR3 loop spans 14 amino acids. V was clipped by 1 base and J by 4 bases, with 8 bases between them.

This sequence joins TRBV9 and TRBJ2-1, with TRBD2 as a possible D gene (6 bases). This CDR3 spans 16 amino acids. Deletions cut 0 bases from V and 3 bases from J, with 13 bases between. Germline V gives CDR1 SGDLS, CDR2 YYNGEE. DNA for the CDR3: TGTGCCAGCAGCGTAGGAGAGGGACTGGACTACAATGAGCAGTTCTTC. As protein: CASSVGEGLDYNEQFF.